This passage covers 21 T cell receptor beta chains from one sample sequenced in a study of cytomegalovirus exposure and HLA in healthy donors (dated by TCRdb to about 2017). Receptors were amplified or captured by the immunoSEQ multiplex PCR assay. For the multiplex PCR, a mixture combining 60 forward primers for TCR Vbeta segments and 13 reverse primers for TCR Jbeta segments was used. As stored in TCRdb, this immuneACCESS dataset retains in-frame rearrangements with V and J assigned. A fraction of the clones does not appear; measured against another copy, unresolved V genes explain less than half of the discrepancy, and the remainder lacks a known reason. The sample table shows 100,000 to 150,000 clones, and around four fifths are seen once. Of the sample, 1.5% to 1.9% is held by the ten largest clones. Sequencing was carried out using PBMCs. These receptor sequences come from a man in his forties or fifties in good health and CMV-seronegative.

The chain links TRBV6-6 to TRBJ1-5, with D unresolved. Germline CDR1 MNHNY, CDR2 SVGAGI (reference sequence). The CDR3 runs to 14 residues. Trimming removed 5 bases at V and 4 bases at J, with 12 bases between. CDR3 nucleotides: TGTGCCAGCAGTCCCGGGAAACTAAATCAGCCCCAGCATTTT. Its protein is CASSPGKLNQPQHF.

This clone occurred a few times. The gene calls are TRBV6-5 and TRBJ2-3, with TRBD2 matching 7 bases. This CDR3 is built from 12 residues. Trimming at V came to 6 bases and at J to 6 bases, leaving 3 bases not matched to a gene. Germline CDR1 is MNHEY and CDR2 is SVGAGI. CDR3: CASRNGGDTQYF. The CDR3, as DNA: TGTGCCAGCAGAAACGGGGGGGATACGCAGTATTTT.

The count of this clone is one. V and J are TRBV6-4 and TRBJ2-1, with D tentatively TRBD1 (5 bases). CDR1 and CDR2 (germline): MRHNA, SNTAGT. CDR3 length: 15 amino acids. V lost 6 bases and J 1 base, leaving 13 bases between the germline ends. The CDR3 DNA follows: TGTGCCAGCAGGACAGACCAGGCTTCCTACAATGAGCAGTTCTTC. Amino acids: CASRTDQASYNEQFF.

This clone occurred a few times. The chain joins TRBV7-8 to TRBJ1-5, with D tentatively TRBD1 (6 bases). The CDR3 is 21 residues long. The germline V and J ends were trimmed by 4 bases and 0 bases, with 28 bases remaining between them. CDR1 is SGHVS and CDR2 is FQNEAQ in the germline V gene. This CDR3 is CASSSTRGRGMSRYSNQPQHF. CDR3 nucleotide sequence: TGTGCCAGCAGCTCTACCAGGGGAAGGGGCATGAGTCGTTATAGCAATCAGCCCCAGCATTTT.

This clone appeared once. The rearrangement joins TRBV7-8 to TRBJ2-5; 10 positions match TRBD1. J was trimmed by 11 bases and V by 5 bases; bases with no gene match: 11. CDR1 is SGHVS, CDR2 FQNEAQ, per germline. CDR3 length: 14 residues. CDR3 bases: TGTGCCAGCAGCGGACGACAGGGGGCGAGGGAGCAGTACTTC. This translates into CASSGRQGAREQYF.

This clone was recorded only once. The V and J genes are TRBV27 and TRBJ2-7; perhaps TRBD1 as D (6 bases). The germline gives CDR1 MNHEY, CDR2 SMNVEV (reference sequence). Trimming removed 8 bases at V and 5 bases at J, with 16 bases between. This CDR3 comprises 13 residues. The CDR3 is CASGDTLRDEQYF. CDR3 bases: TGTGCCAGCGGGGACACGCTCAGGGACGAGCAGTACTTC.

For this clone: The junction and the germline gene differ at one end; a read error may be behind it. The gene calls are TRBV7-9 and TRBJ2-1; tentative D call: TRBD2 (6 bases). This CDR3 is 13 amino acids long. Germline V gene lookup returns CDR1 SEHNR and CDR2 FQNEAQ (reference sequence). The CDR3 nucleotides are TGTTCCAGCAGCTTCCGGGAGTTGGGTGAGCAGTTCTTC. Residues: CSSSFRELGEQFF.

The chain employs TRBV27 and TRBJ2-3; 11 bases line up with TRBD2. Germline V gene lookup returns CDR1 MNHEY and CDR2 SMNVEV (reference sequence). The CDR3 runs to 20 residues. The V gene end was trimmed by 3 bases and the J gene end by 0 bases; junction bases not matched to a gene: 14. This CDR3 is CASSFSRGLAGGKSTDTQYF. The CDR3, as DNA: TGTGCCAGCAGTTTTAGTCGGGGGCTAGCGGGGGGAAAGAGCACAGATACGCAGTATTTT.

This sequence joins TRBV7-2 and TRBJ2-1; TRBD2 is a possible D gene (6 bases). CDR1 is SGHTA, CDR2 FQGNSA, per germline. This CDR3 has 14 residues. Trimming took off 1 base at V and 6 bases at J, with 10 bases between the two ends. CDR3 protein: CASSLGQGGNEQFF. The DNA of the CDR3 is TGTGCCAGCAGCTTAGGCCAGGGAGGCAATGAGCAGTTCTTC.

This clone was counted a single time. CDR3 DNA: TGTGCCAGCACGGTGGGGGGGAACTCTGGGGCCAACGTCCTGACTTTC. This sequence encodes CASTVGGNSGANVLTF. The V call is TRBV11-2, the J call TRBJ2-6; 7 bases match TRBD2. J lost 0 bases, V lost 7 bases, and 6 bases had no gene match. This CDR3 is 16 amino acids long. CDR1 is SGHAT and CDR2 is FQNNGV in the germline V gene. The full variable domain, completed using reference TRBV11-2 and TRBJ2-6, is EAGVAQSPRYKIIEKRQSVAFWCNPISGHATLYWYQQILGQGPKLLIQFQNNGVVDDSQLPKDRFSAERLKGVDSTLKIQPAKLEDSAVYLCASTVGGNSGANVLTFGAGSRLTVL.

V is TRBV28 and J is TRBJ2-2; D gene unclear. Trimming took off 4 bases at V and 3 bases at J, with 3 bases between the two ends. Germline lookup yields CDR1 MDHEN and CDR2 SYDVKM. This CDR3 is 12 amino acids long. CDR3 in amino acids: CASSSYTGELFF. The DNA of the CDR3 is TGTGCCAGCAGTTCTTACACCGGGGAGCTGTTTTTT. Full variable domain (missing parts from reference TRBV28 and TRBJ2-2): DVKVTQSSRYLVKRTGEKVFLECVQDMDHENMFWYRQDPGLGLRLIYFSYDVKMKEKGDIPEGYSVSREKKERFSLILESASTNQTSMYLCASSSYTGELFFGEGSRLTVL.

CDR3 region: CASSQEFGGEAFF. The DNA of the CDR3 is TGCGCCAGCAGCCAAGAATTCGGGGGGGAAGCTTTCTTT. This chain connects TRBV4-1 to TRBJ1-1, with TRBD1 as a possible D gene (5 bases). Germline V gene lookup returns CDR1 MGHRA and CDR2 YSYEKL. CDR3 length: 13 residues. V lost 0 bases and J lost 8, with 10 bases in between.

The rearrangement uses TRBV7-9 and TRBJ2-5, with D perhaps TRBD1 (6 bases). Germline CDR1 reads SEHNR; CDR2 reads FQNEAQ (reference sequence). Deletions cut 6 bases from V and 3 bases from J, with 14 bases between. This CDR3 contains 14 residues. The DNA for the CDR3 is TGTGCCAGCAGTCTAGGGGGTCCCAAAGAGACCCAGTACTTC. Its translation is CASSLGGPKETQYF.

The CDR3 DNA reads as TGTGCCAGCAGCGAATCCGGGACTAGGGCCGGGGAGCTGTTTTTT. Its protein is CASSESGTRAGELFF. The V call is TRBV9, the J call TRBJ2-2; 8 bases line up with TRBD2. Germline assignment: CDR1 SGDLS and CDR2 YYNGEE. The V gene end was trimmed by 3 bases and the J gene end by 6 bases; junction bases not matched to a gene: 7. The CDR3 is 15 amino acids.

V gene TRBV4-1 combines with J gene TRBJ1-2; TRBD1 aligns across 7 bases. The germline V gene encodes CDR1 MGHRA and CDR2 YSYEKL. J was trimmed by 8 bases and V by 0 bases; bases with no gene match: 6. This CDR3 region has 14 residues. This chain's CDR3 is CASSQEGRGFGYTF. CDR3 coding DNA: TGCGCCAGCAGCCAAGAGGGCAGGGGGTTCGGCTACACCTTC.

The chain carries TRBV19 and TRBJ2-1; 12 bases are shared with TRBD2. V lost 6 bases to trimming and J lost 0 bases; unmatched junction nucleotides: 3. Per the germline V gene, CDR1 is LNHDA and CDR2 is SQIVND (reference sequence). The CDR3 is made up of 16 amino acids. In DNA, the CDR3 is TGTGCCAGTAGAAAGGGACTAGCGGGCTCCTACAATGAGCAGTTCTTC. The encoded protein is CASRKGLAGSYNEQFF.

The CDR3 nucleotides are TGTGCCAGCAGTTCACTACTAGCGTCCTACGAGCAGTACTTC. Protein sequence: CASSSLLASYEQYF. The chain joins TRBV27 to TRBJ2-7; 7 bases agree with TRBD2. The CDR3 sequence is 14 residues long. V lost 4 bases to trimming and J lost 1 base; unmatched junction nucleotides: 4. CDR1 is MNHEY and CDR2 is SMNVEV in the germline V gene (reference sequence).

The chain is built from TRBV6-5 and TRBJ1-2; weak D call: TRBD1 (6 bases). V was shortened by 5 bases and J by 2 bases, with 9 bases between the two germline ends. CDR1 MNHEY and CDR2 SVGAGI come from the germline V gene. The CDR3 covers 13 residues. The CDR3 DNA reads TGTGCCAGCAGTGGGACACAGAACTATGGCTACACCTTC. It codes for CASSGTQNYGYTF.

The J gene is TRBJ1-1, the V gene TRBV7-8; TRBD1 matches at 7 bases. Germline CDR1 and CDR2: SGHVS and FQNEAQ. V gave up 4 bases and J gave up 2 bases; unmatched junction bases: 7. This CDR3 spans 15 amino acids. CDR3: CASSSKGARNTEAFF. The CDR3 bases are TGTGCCAGCAGCTCTAAGGGGGCGCGAAACACTGAAGCTTTCTTT.

This chain links TRBV14 with TRBJ2-1, with a tentative D call TRBD1 (6 bases). V lost 4 bases, J lost 4 bases, and 20 bases lay in between. The V gene's germline CDR1 is SGHDN and CDR2 FVKESK. This CDR3 contains 17 residues. The CDR3 DNA reads as TGTGCCAGCAGCCGCTATGACAGGTCCCCCTATTACAATGAGCAGTTCTTC. Amino acid sequence: CASSRYDRSPYYNEQFF.

The V gene is TRBV5-1, the J gene TRBJ2-5; maybe TRBD1 (6 bases). This CDR3 is built from 14 residues. V was cut by 4 bases and J by 4 bases, with 14 bases left in between. CDR1 and CDR2 (germline): SGHRS, YFSETQ. The CDR3 DNA sequence: TGCGCCAGCAGCCCGCACAGGGTAGGAGAGACCCAGTACTTC. Translating it yields CASSPHRVGETQYF.